This T cell receptor beta chain was found in a study of cytomegalovirus exposure and HLA in healthy donors. Germline trimming cut 0 bases from V and 0 bases from J; bases unmatched to any gene: 6. Germline-derived CDR1 and CDR2 are SGHDT and YYEEEE. The CDR3 sequence is 18 residues long. PCR amplification relied on 60 Vbeta primers (plus 13 Jbeta primers). Measured with immunoSEQ multiplex PCR; TCRdb has only the in-frame clones, and not every one. The sample lists approximately 220,000 clones, more than 60% seen once, with about 1.9% in the top ten. The TCR comes from a woman in her 30s in good health and CMV-seronegative. V and J are TRBV5-6 and TRBJ2-3, with TRBD2 identical over 11 bases. The specimen was PBMCs. For the CDR3, the DNA is TGTGCCAGCAGCTTGGAACTAGCGGGGGCCTCTAGCACAGATACGCAGTATTTT. Translated, it gives CASSLELAGASSTDTQYF.